This T cell receptor beta chain was documented in a study of T cells in Graves' hyperthyroidism and ophthalmopathy. Turning to the study itself: The authors collected peripheral blood at initial diagnosis, before any treatment.

Trimming took off 2 bases at V and 4 bases at J, with 11 bases between the two ends. The CDR3 contains 14 residues. This clonotype showed up just a few times. Its antigen is as yet unknown. Study-wide results and limits: A model of 13 V-J features distinguished ophthalmopathy from stable hyperthyroidism. Model output signaled ophthalmopathy a median 6.5 months ahead of onset.

Amplification of TCR beta CDR3 regions used RNA as the template. The HTBI primer set drove a first-round RT-PCR of the TCR CDR3. TCRdb processed the multiplex PCR reads anew with MiXCR; each CDR3 protein has one entry. The profile shows around 300,000 distinct CDR3 sequences, 20% to 25% of them singletons. Specimen: blood. The sequence came from a young man with Graves' ophthalmopathy. The chain links TRBV12-3 or TRBV12-4 to TRBJ2-5, with D possibly TRBD2 on 7 matching bases. CDR3 in amino acids: CASSLQGGGETQYF. In nucleotides, the CDR3 is TGTGCCAGCAGTTTACAGGGAGGGGGAGAGACCCAGTACTTC.